What follows are 16 T cell receptor beta chains derived from one specimen sequenced in a study of Ad26.COV2.S vaccination and SARS-CoV-2 variants. Clones were sequenced by immunoSEQ multiplex PCR, and TCRdb holds only the in-frame ones, with some missing. The data contain about 250,000 clones, around 90% of them singletons. The treatment is: around 19 received Ad26.COV2.S at low or high dose, single or two shots; a few received placebo; per-sample allocation not given. Day 63 after the first injection of vaccine or placebo was the sampling time. The source was peripheral blood, collected in a trial of Ad26.COV2.S vaccine versus placebo. These receptor sequences come from a person between 18 and 59 years old who received the Ad26.COV2.S COVID-19 vaccine or a placebo.

The rearrangement uses TRBV19 and TRBJ2-1; 15 positions match TRBD2. This CDR3 region has 19 residues. Trimming cost V 2 bases and J 5 bases; bases outside gene matches: 10. Germline V gene sequence: CDR1 LNHDA, CDR2 SQIVND (reference sequence). The CDR3, as DNA: TGTGCCAGTAGTATAACCGGACTAGCGGGAGGGACTTACCACAATGAGCAGTTCTTC. This codes for CASSITGLAGGTYHNEQFF.

The V and J genes are TRBV19 and TRBJ1-5; 10 positions agree with TRBD1. CDR1 is LNHDA and CDR2 is SQIVND in the germline V gene (reference sequence). V gave up 7 bases and J gave up 7 bases; unmatched junction bases: 4. The CDR3 totals 13 residues. CDR3 amino acids: CASKDRGGQPQHF. The CDR3 nucleotides read TGTGCCAGTAAGGACAGGGGGGGACAGCCCCAGCATTTT.

J is TRBJ1-4 and V is TRBV5-3; the match to TRBD1 covers 10 bases. TRBV5-3 is treated as an ORF (open reading frame) with a function not yet certain. The CDR3 loop spans 16 amino acids. V was clipped by 0 bases and J by 8 bases; unmatched bases: 7. CDR3 nucleotide sequence: TGTGCCAGAAGCTTGGTTCCGGACAGGGGGAGAGAAAAACTGTTTTTT. This encodes CARSLVPDRGREKLFF.

The rearrangement uses TRBV5-4 and TRBJ1-1, with a weak D call TRBD1 (6 bases). V shed 0 bases and J shed 1 base, with 7 bases lying between them. In germline, CDR1 is SGHNT, CDR2 YYREEE (reference sequence). The CDR3 has 14 residues. CDR3: CASSLGTANTEAFF. As DNA, the CDR3 is TGTGCCAGCAGCTTGGGGACAGCGAACACTGAAGCTTTCTTT.

The chain uses TRBV3-1 (or the pseudogene TRBV3-2) and TRBJ2-2; a weak D match, TRBD1 (5 bases). The CDR3 extends over 14 amino acids. The V and J ends lost 1 base and 8 bases respectively, with 11 bases between them. Germline V gene sequence: CDR1 LGHDT, CDR2 YNNKEL (reference sequence). CDR3 nucleotide sequence: TGTGCCAGCAGCCAAGTTCAGGGTCTAGGGGAGCTGTTTTTT. Amino acids: CASSQVQGLGELFF.

The chain has TRBV3-1 (or the pseudogene TRBV3-2) and TRBJ2-1; D possibly uses TRBD1 or TRBD2 (6 bases each). The CDR3 is 16 amino acids. V lost 4 bases and J lost 2, with 15 bases in between. CDR1 LGHDT and CDR2 YNNKEL come from the germline V gene (reference sequence). The CDR3 DNA follows: TGTGCCAGCAGCCTCGAGGGGGGCAGCACCTACAATGAGCAGTTCTTC. Its protein product is CASSLEGGSTYNEQFF.

The chain joins TRBV5-1 to TRBJ2-1; a weak D match, TRBD1 (5 bases). V gave up 0 bases and J gave up 7 bases, with 14 bases separating them. From germline, CDR1 is SGHRS and CDR2 YFSETQ. This CDR3 contains 15 residues. The CDR3 nucleotides read TGCGCCAGCAGCTTGGGGCAGGGCACTTATAATGAGCAGTTCTTC. It translates to CASSLGQGTYNEQFF.

The chain has TRBV6-2 or TRBV6-3 and TRBJ1-2; 8 nucleotides align to TRBD1. With V trimmed by 2 bases and J by 5 bases, 7 bases remained unmatched. Germline V gene data show CDR1 as MNHEY and CDR2 as SVGEGT. This CDR3 has 15 amino acids. Here the CDR3 DNA reads TGTGCCAGCAGTTACCCCACAGGGGGGAATTATGGCTACACCTTC. Translating gives CASSYPTGGNYGYTF.

DNA of the CDR3: TGTGCCAGTAGTCTCCAGCGCGGACAGGGGAAAGAGACCCAGTACTTC. Translated, it gives CASSLQRGQGKETQYF. This sequence joins TRBV19 and TRBJ2-5, with 9 bases lining up with TRBD1. CDR1 is LNHDA, CDR2 SQIVND, per germline (reference sequence). The V gene end was trimmed by 5 bases and the J gene end by 3 bases; junction bases not matched to a gene: 10. This CDR3 has 16 residues.

The rearrangement uses TRBV30 and TRBJ1-1, with a possible D match to TRBD1 (6 bases). The V gene lost 7 bases and the J gene lost 3 bases, with 15 bases spanning the gap. The germline CDR1 and CDR2 sequences are GTSNPN and SVGIG (reference sequence). CDR3 length equals 13 residues. Written as DNA, the CDR3 is TGTGCCTACTCACAGGGAGGGTACACTGAAGCTTTCTTT. Translation: CAYSQGGYTEAFF.

This chain links TRBV11-1 with TRBJ2-1; 11 bases agree with TRBD2. The germline V gene has CDR1 SGHAT and CDR2 FQDESV (reference sequence). This CDR3 region has 16 residues. V dropped 3 bases and J dropped 6; count of bases not matched to a gene: 7. CDR3 sequence reads: CASSFRTSGRANEQFF. The CDR3 DNA is TGTGCCAGCAGCTTTCGGACTAGCGGGCGGGCCAATGAGCAGTTCTTC.

This clone has only a few counts. The chain links TRBV7-2 to TRBJ2-1; 10 bases line up with TRBD2. CDR3 length: 15 residues. V lost 6 bases, J lost 6 bases, and 8 bases stayed unmatched. Germline lookup yields CDR1 SGHTA and CDR2 FQGNSA. The CDR3 loop is CASRPLLAGVNEQFF. CDR3 nucleotides: TGTGCCAGCAGGCCTCTTCTAGCGGGGGTCAATGAGCAGTTCTTC.

The gene calls are TRBV6-5 and TRBJ1-2; D is uncertain. The CDR3 covers 14 residues. Per the germline V gene, CDR1 is MNHEY and CDR2 is SVGAGI. The germline V and J ends were trimmed by 0 bases and 8 bases, with 13 bases remaining between them. CDR3 amino acids: CASSYSGRSQGYTF. CDR3 sequence (DNA): TGTGCCAGCAGTTACTCGGGCAGGTCACAGGGCTACACCTTC.

The rearrangement uses TRBV2 and TRBJ2-5; D gene uncertain. The CDR3 sequence is 14 residues long. CDR1 is SNHLY and CDR2 is FYNNEI in the germline V gene. Trimming took 4 bases from V and 1 from J, leaving 10 bases between them. CDR3 DNA: TGTGCCAGCAGTGGGCTAATCTCCCAAGAGACCCAGTACTTC. Protein: CASSGLISQETQYF.

The chain uses TRBV18 and TRBJ1-5; TRBD1 matches 9 bases. CDR3 length: 15 residues. CDR1 and CDR2 from the germline V gene are KGHSH and LQKENI. The ends lost 3 bases at V and 6 bases at J; junction bases unmatched: 6. DNA of the CDR3: TGTGCCAGCTCACCCGGGACAGGGTATAGTCAGCCCCAGCATTTT. Amino acids: CASSPGTGYSQPQHF.

V is TRBV4-2 and J is TRBJ2-3; 7 bases map to TRBD2. CDR3 length equals 14 residues. CDR1 LGHNA and CDR2 YNFKEQ come from the germline V gene. V was pared by 3 bases and J by 2 bases, with 2 bases of the junction left unmatched. CDR3 region: CASSQLAATDTQYF. CDR3 DNA sequence: TGTGCCAGCAGCCAGCTAGCGGCCACAGATACGCAGTATTTT.